What follows is one T cell receptor (beta chain) and its context. This record comes from a study of T cell changes during pregnancy in multiple sclerosis. Losses at the gene ends were 8 bases for V and 7 bases for J; bases not matched to a gene: 14. The V gene's germline CDR1 is MDHEN and CDR2 SYDVKM. CDR3 size: 16 residues. TCRdb keeps only in-frame clones here, not all; method: immunoSEQ multiplex PCR. The data contain 83,000 or so clones, over 85% of them seen just once; the ten biggest clones take up about 1.6%. The TCR was taken from a female donor in good health, enrolled as a control in a pregnancy study. Material: peripheral blood, obtained after pregnancy. The V gene is TRBV28, the J gene TRBJ2-2; 9 bases align to TRBD1. In nucleotides, the CDR3 is TGTGCCAGCCAACTCACCGGGACAGGGAGGCACGGGGAGCTGTTTTTT. Protein sequence: CASQLTGTGRHGELFF.